This TCR beta chain was sequenced during a study of blood T cell repertoires in COVID-19. For the study at large: COVID-19 samples collected from the United States, Italy and Spain covered acute and convalescent phases. T cells, B-cell-depleted T cells, or PBMCs provided the cDNA or gDNA that served as material.

The CDR3 sequence is 15 residues long. Per the germline V gene, CDR1 is SGHAT and CDR2 is FQNNGV. V shed 8 bases and J shed 1 base, with 17 bases lying between them. In the original processing: It was from reference gene primer amplification that nucleated cell counts were estimated. This table comes from immunoSEQ multiplex PCR, and its TCRdb copy is limited to in-frame clones, with some not included. From that table come the V and J calls and clone size; the DNA was used to work out D and trimming. The repertoire consists of 55,000 to 80,000 clones, with roughly 86% occurring once and the leading ten covering approximately 29%.

The sequence was collected from a man over 45 with acute or convalescent COVID-19. The material sequenced was peripheral blood. J is TRBJ1-1 and V is TRBV11-2; D is undetermined. Here the CDR3 DNA reads TGTGCCAGCCAATGGAGCGGGGTGGCGAACACTGAAGCTTTCTTT. It yields the protein CASQWSGVANTEAFF.